This paragraph covers one T cell receptor (beta chain) sequence. Its specificity is not known. The same CDR3 also results from other DNA sequences found in this sample. This record belongs to a study of graft-versus-host responses after intestinal transplantation. Background on the study: For two to four years after anti-thymocyte globulin induction, all recipients took tacrolimus and steroids. Notes on the study in general: High graft-versus-host to host-versus-graft clonal ratios were seen in allografts of patients with graft-donor T cell macrochimerism. The marrow of recipients harbored GvH clones, and ileum or blood showed some of them first.

The protocol was immunoSEQ multiplex PCR, while the TCRdb copy is restricted to in-frame clones and leaves out a portion. The sample records around 99,000 clones, about 93% being singletons. Germline V gene data show CDR1 as MNHEY and CDR2 as SVGAGI. The CDR3 covers 15 residues. The V end was cut by 3 bases, the J end by 4 bases, with 13 bases between. The sequence derives from a human donor who received an intestinal transplant. The rearrangement uses TRBV6-5 and TRBJ2-1, with D perhaps matching TRBD1 (6 bases). The input for sequencing was unstimulated CD8+ T cells sorted from spleen or lymph node cells, taken before intestinal transplant. CDR3 residues: CASSYGEGVYNEQFF. The CDR3 DNA sequence: TGTGCCAGCAGTTATGGAGAGGGGGTATACAATGAGCAGTTCTTC.